These 18 T cell receptor beta chains were all obtained from the same sample, sequenced in a study of T cell clonality in common variable immunodeficiency. Libraries were prepared by immunoSEQ multiplex PCR; TCRdb keeps only in-frame clonotypes and omits some of them. This sample carries roughly 79,000 clones, none of them present only once. The sample consisted of peripheral blood mononuclear cells. The receptors derive from a person aged 18 to 70 in good health.

This clone was observed many times. The sequenced fragment ends 3 residues before the CDR3 boundary, so the rest is inferred from the germline J gene. The V and J genes are TRBV11-2 and TRBJ2-5; D not certain. V dropped 2 bases and J dropped 2 bases, with 6 bases sitting between them. CDR1 and CDR2 from the germline V gene are SGHAT and FQNNGV. There are 13 residues in the CDR3. The covered CDR3 bases are TGTGCCAGCAGCTTATCCGGTCAAGAGACC. It encodes CASSLSGQET. The CDR3, in full, reads CASSLSGQETQYF.

This clone was detected many times. The read finishes 3 residues shy of the CDR3 end, and the germline J gene is used to complete it. The gene calls are TRBV19 and TRBJ2-7; tentative D call: TRBD1 (5 bases). Germline V gene data show CDR1 as LNHDA and CDR2 as SQIVND (reference sequence). The CDR3 consists of 12 residues. The V gene lost 5 bases and the J gene lost 5 bases, with 10 bases spanning the gap. Incomplete CDR3 DNA: TGTGCCAGTAGTCAGGGTGCCCACGAG. Translating it yields CASSQGAHE. The CDR3 in full is CASSQGAHEQYF.

In this sample, this clone turned up many times. Read sequence stops 3 residues before the CDR3 end, and the germline J gene provides the missing end. The chain combines TRBV6-2 or TRBV6-3 with TRBJ2-1; weak D call: TRBD1 (5 bases). Germline CDR1 MNHEY, CDR2 SVGEGT. V was clipped by 1 base and J by 9 bases, with 16 bases between them. The CDR3 is made up of 15 amino acids. The DNA read from the CDR3 is TGTGCCAGCAGTTACTTGCCAACAGGCCCAGGTGAG. Its protein is CASSYLPTGPGE. The CDR3 reads in full as CASSYLPTGPGEQFF.

This clone was seen at least ten times. The missing CDR3 end, 3 residues past where the read stops, is filled in from the germline J gene. The rearrangement uses TRBV19 and TRBJ1-2; D ambiguous. The V and J ends lost 3 bases and 0 bases respectively, with 8 bases between them. This CDR3 is 14 amino acids long. Germline V CDR1 and CDR2: LNHDA, SQIVND (reference sequence). This CDR3 is CASSIGSTNYGYTF. Partial CDR3 DNA: TGTGCCAGTAGTATTGGCAGTACTAACTATGGC.

This clone was counted ten times or more. The read stops 3 residues short of the end of the CDR3; the missing end is completed from the germline J gene. The gene calls are TRBV7-2 and TRBJ2-4; no definite D call. The V end was cut by 5 bases, the J end by 1 base, with 12 bases between. Germline CDR1 is SGHTA and CDR2 is FQGNSA. This CDR3 spans 15 amino acids. CDR3 DNA (partial): TGTGCCAGCAGCCCTACTCCAGGTGCCAAAAACATT. Its translation is CASSPTPGAKNI. From start to end, the CDR3 is CASSPTPGAKNIQYF.

In this sample, this clone turned up many times. The read falls 3 residues short of the CDR3 end, and the missing part is taken from the germline J gene. This chain connects TRBV6-2 or TRBV6-3 to TRBJ1-2; TRBD1 aligns across 7 bases. The junction had 8 bases not matched to a gene; V was cut back by 5 bases and J by 2 bases. This CDR3 contains 15 residues. Germline values: CDR1 MNHEY, CDR2 SVGEGT. The part of the CDR3 DNA that was read is TGTGCCAGCAGTAAAAGGGACAGCCCAAACTATGGC. This gives the protein CASSKRDSPNYG. The entire CDR3 is CASSKRDSPNYGYTF.

This clone was counted many times. Read coverage stops 3 residues before the CDR3 terminus; the germline J gene supplies the remainder. The chain joins TRBV20-1 to TRBJ2-3, with 11 bases lining up with TRBD2. This CDR3 comprises 14 residues. Germline CDR1 is DFQATT and CDR2 is SNEGSKA (reference sequence). The CDR3 spells CSARTSGTLRAQYF. The CDR3 bases that were read are TGCAGTGCTAGGACTAGCGGGACCCTCCGGGCG.

The sample holds many counts of this clone. The read stops 3 residues short of the end of the CDR3; the missing end is completed from the germline J gene. The chain combines TRBV7-2 with TRBJ1-2; maybe TRBD1 (6 bases). CDR1 and CDR2 from the germline V gene are SGHTA and FQGNSA. This CDR3 has 14 amino acids. Trimming took 4 bases from V and 4 from J, leaving 13 bases between them. Incomplete CDR3 DNA: TGTGCCAGCAGCTCGGCTGGACAGTCCTATGGC. Translating gives CASSSAGQSYG. The entire CDR3 protein is CASSSAGQSYGYTF. The complete variable domain, with remaining parts taken from reference TRBV7-2 and TRBJ1-2, reads GAGVSQSPSNKVTEKGKDVELRCDPISGHTALYWYRQSLGQGLEFLIYFQGNSAPDKSGLPSDRFSAERTGGSVSTLTIQRTQQEDSAVYLCASSSAGQSYGYTFGSGTRLTVV.

This clone occurred many times. Read data end 3 residues before the CDR3 end; the end is taken from the germline J gene. The chain combines TRBV29-1 with TRBJ1-1, with unresolved D. Germline V lookup: CDR1 SQVTM, CDR2 ANQGSEA. This CDR3 comprises 10 residues. The V and J ends lost 5 bases and 7 bases respectively, with 8 bases between them. This chain's CDR3 is CSVFYVEAFF. Incomplete CDR3 DNA: TGCAGCGTTTTTTATGTTGAA.

This clone was counted ten times or more. The CDR3 DNA, read in part, is TGTGCCAGCAGCCCGTATCCTAGGGGGAGAGATACG. This translates into CASSPYPRGRDT. The complete CDR3 sequence is CASSPYPRGRDTQYF. The genes are TRBV7-2 and TRBJ2-3; D might be TRBD1 (6 bases). The DNA ends 3 residues before the CDR3 does, and the rest of the CDR3 is filled in from the germline J gene. The CDR3 length is 15 residues. Germline assignment: CDR1 SGHTA and CDR2 FQGNSA. V dropped 5 bases and J dropped 5 bases, with 17 bases sitting between them.

In this sample, this clone turned up a few times. The CDR3 end lies 3 residues beyond the end of the read and is filled in from the germline J gene. V is TRBV7-8 and J is TRBJ2-5, with D maybe TRBD2 (5 bases). V lost 6 bases and J 1 base, leaving 12 bases between the germline ends. CDR3 length: 14 residues. CDR1 SGHVS and CDR2 FQNEAQ come from the germline V gene. CDR3 residues: CASRPRLSQETQYF. The DNA read from the CDR3 is TGTGCCAGCAGACCCAGACTATCCCAAGAGACC.

In its sample, this clone was seen many times. Read sequence stops 3 residues before the CDR3 end, and the germline J gene provides the missing end. This rearrangement joins TRBV28 to TRBJ2-2; D not resolved. Between the trimmed V and J ends, which lost 5 bases and 2 bases, there was a span of 6 bases. This CDR3 comprises 13 residues. Germline CDR1 MDHEN, CDR2 SYDVKM. The CDR3 bases that were read are TGTGCCAGCAGTAATCCTAACACCGGGGAG. Its protein is CASSNPNTGE. From start to end, the CDR3 is CASSNPNTGELFF.

Ten or more counts support this clone. The DNA ends 3 residues before the CDR3 does, and the rest of the CDR3 is filled in from the germline J gene. The rearrangement joins TRBV12-3 or TRBV12-4 to TRBJ2-7; 14 bases agree with TRBD2. The CDR3 runs 17 residues. J was trimmed by 0 bases and V by 6 bases; bases with no gene match: 7. The CDR3 bases that were read are TGTGCCAGCAGGGGACTAGCGGGAGTCGGATCCTCCTACGAG. Its protein is CASRGLAGVGSSYE. From start to end, the CDR3 is CASRGLAGVGSSYEQYF.

This clone came up many times. The read terminates 3 residues before the CDR3 end, so the remaining end is supplied by the germline J gene. The chain recombines TRBV6-2 or TRBV6-3 with TRBJ2-3; D unclear. CDR3 size: 12 residues. Trimming left V 5 bases short and J 2 bases short, with 5 bases between. Germline values: CDR1 MNHEY, CDR2 SVGEGT. Incomplete CDR3 DNA: TGTGCCAGCAGTCAGAACACAGATACG. This encodes CASSQNTDT. In full, the CDR3 reads CASSQNTDTQYF.

In this sample, this clone turned up many times. Its ends do not fully match the called genes, so a read error is possible. Sequencing ends 3 residues short of the CDR3 end; the germline J gene provides the rest. The chain joins TRBV4-2 to TRBJ1-5; D not resolved. Per germline, CDR1 LGHNA and CDR2 YNFKEQ. The CDR3 runs to 15 residues. CDR3 DNA (partial): TGCGCCAGCAGCCAAGAGTGGTCAGTTAATCAGCCC. This encodes CASSQEWSVNQP. The complete CDR3 sequence is CASSQEWSVNQPQHF.

This clone showed up many times. The CDR3 reads CASSEAPRTYEQYF. CDR3 DNA, as far as it was read: TGTGCCAGCAGTGAGGCTCCCAGGACCTACGAG. This chain joins TRBV6-1 and TRBJ2-7; no reliable D call. Coverage ceases 3 residues before the CDR3 finishes, and the germline J gene fills in the end. This CDR3 is 14 amino acids long. Germline V lookup: CDR1 MNHNS, CDR2 SASEGT. Trimming removed 3 bases at V and 2 bases at J, with 11 bases between.

This clone occurred many times. The DNA ends 3 residues before the CDR3 does, and the rest of the CDR3 is filled in from the germline J gene. This rearrangement joins TRBV4-1 to TRBJ2-7, with 11 nucleotides matching TRBD1. Per the germline V gene, CDR1 is MGHRA and CDR2 is YSYEKL. CDR3 size: 15 residues. The ends lost 3 bases at V and 3 bases at J; junction bases unmatched: 4. The sequenced CDR3 bases are TGCGCCAGCAGCCATCCAGGGACAGGGGGCTACGAG. This gives the protein CASSHPGTGGYE. The whole CDR3 sequence reads CASSHPGTGGYEQYF.

This clone was seen ten or more times. The CDR3 reads CASSFGAGFDNSPLHF. The CDR3 DNA, read in part, is TGCGCCAGCAGCTTTGGGGCAGGATTTGACAATTCACCC. This chain links TRBV5-1 with TRBJ1-6, with D possibly TRBD1 on 5 matching bases. The observed sequence ends 3 residues before the CDR3 terminus, with the missing tail filled in from the germline J gene. The germline V gene encodes CDR1 SGHRS and CDR2 YFSETQ. The CDR3 length is 16 residues. Trimming shortened V by 2 bases and J by 7 bases, and 16 bases separated the two germline ends.